A selection of T cell receptor beta chains follows, all from one sample in a study of blood T cells in healthy people across ages. TCRdb called the 5' RACE reads again in MiXCR, with one record for every CDR3 protein. The sample records about 1 million distinct CDR3 sequences, roughly a quarter being singletons. This same sample was also part of a study on T cells of mothers and their children.

The specimen was blood. These receptors all stem from a girl aged 2-10 years in good health. Each CDR3 is given with its conserved first and last residue. Fields, in order: D gene, V gene, J gene, clone size, CDR3 protein, CDR3 DNA. The D gene is left open where the match is weak. Not all rows give a size; the values are once, few, many and, for expanded clones, a class.

-	TRBV18	TRBJ2-2	many	CASSPPDYLNTGELFF	TGTGCCAGCTCACCACCGGACTACCTGAACACCGGGGAGCTGTTTTTT
-	TRBV6-2/TRBV6-3	TRBJ1-2	few	CASSYFGGIRGYGYTF	TGTGCCAGCAGTTACTTCGGCGGGATTCGAGGGTATGGCTACACCTTC
-	TRBV2	TRBJ2-1	-	CAGANSNNEQFF	TGTGCCGGGGCGAATAGCAACAATGAGCAGTTCTTC
-	TRBV7-9	TRBJ2-5	-	CASSPAYRVQETQYF	TGTGCCAGCAGCCCTGCGTATAGGGTCCAAGAGACCCAGTACTTC
TRBD2	TRBV5-1	TRBJ2-7	-	CASSPPGGGLGVREQYF	TGCGCCAGCAGCCCCCCAGGCGGGGGTCTAGGGGTGCGAGAGCAGTACTTC
-	TRBV14	TRBJ2-3	-	CASSHSGLLTDTQYF	TGTGCCAGCAGTCATAGCGGTTTACTCACAGATACGCAGTATTTT
TRBD1	TRBV29-1	TRBJ2-7	-	CSVEDPDRSYEQYF	TGCAGCGTTGAAGACCCGGACAGGTCCTACGAGCAGTACTTC
-	TRBV24-1	TRBJ1-1	few	CASRGSSNTEAFF	TGTGCCAGCAGGGGATCTTCGAACACTGAAGCTTTCTTT
TRBD2	TRBV7-8	TRBJ2-5	-	CASSLAFRLAGYQETQYF	TGTGCCAGCAGCTTAGCTTTCCGGCTAGCGGGGTACCAAGAGACCCAGTACTTC
TRBD2	TRBV27	TRBJ2-1	-	CASSLLRGVDNEQFF	TGTGCCAGCAGTTTACTGCGGGGGGTCGACAATGAGCAGTTCTTC
TRBD1	TRBV29-1	TRBJ2-7	-	CSVGGRTGAYEQYF	TGCAGCGTAGGGGGCCGGACAGGGGCCTACGAGCAGTACTTC